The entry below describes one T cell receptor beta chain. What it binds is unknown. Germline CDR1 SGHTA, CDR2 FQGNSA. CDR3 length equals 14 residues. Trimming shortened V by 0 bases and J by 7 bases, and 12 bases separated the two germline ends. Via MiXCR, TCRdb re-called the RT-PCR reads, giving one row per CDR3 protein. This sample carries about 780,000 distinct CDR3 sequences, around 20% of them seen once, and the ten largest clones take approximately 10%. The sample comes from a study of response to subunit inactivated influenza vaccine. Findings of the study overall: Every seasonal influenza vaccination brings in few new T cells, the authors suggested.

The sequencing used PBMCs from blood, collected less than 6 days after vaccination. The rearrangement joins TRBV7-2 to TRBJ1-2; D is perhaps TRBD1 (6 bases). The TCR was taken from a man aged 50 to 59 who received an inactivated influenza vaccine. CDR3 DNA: TGTGCCAGCAGCTTAGCCCGGGACAAAGGTGGCTACACCTTC. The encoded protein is CASSLARDKGGYTF.